The 10 T cell receptor beta chains reported below all come from one sample, sequenced in a study of blood T cell repertoires in COVID-19. The protocol was immunoSEQ multiplex PCR, while the TCRdb copy is restricted to in-frame clones and leaves out a portion. The table has 110,000 or so clones, about 85% seen once. Sequencing was carried out using peripheral blood. The receptors shown here come from a human donor in a cohort sampled during active COVID-19.

The J gene is TRBJ1-1, the V gene TRBV9, with TRBD1 as a possible D gene (6 bases). The CDR3 is 14 residues long. Germline CDR1 SGDLS, CDR2 YYNGEE. Trimming cost V 4 bases and J 6 bases, with 16 bases left between them. The CDR3 bases are TGTGCCAGCAGCCCGGGGACATTAGGACCTGAAGCTTTCTTT. Translation gives CASSPGTLGPEAFF.

As concerns this clone: In the same sample, other DNA sequences code for this CDR3. The rearrangement uses TRBV2 and TRBJ2-1, with D possibly TRBD2 on 6 matching bases. The CDR3 has 14 amino acids. V gave up 7 bases and J gave up 0 bases, with 10 bases separating them. Germline V lookup: CDR1 SNHLY, CDR2 FYNNEI. Here the CDR3 reads CASTRGSSYNEQFF. CDR3 nucleotide sequence: TGTGCCAGCACCCGGGGGTCCTCCTACAATGAGCAGTTCTTC.

This clone appeared a single time. The chain joins TRBV9 to TRBJ2-2; 9 bases map to TRBD2. Germline CDR1 reads SGDLS; CDR2 reads YYNGEE. V lost 4 bases to trimming and J lost 6 bases; unmatched junction nucleotides: 7. CDR3 length: 15 amino acids. The CDR3 sequence is CASSPPRGGSGELFF. CDR3 nucleotides: TGTGCCAGCAGCCCCCCGCGGGGGGGCTCCGGGGAGCTGTTTTTT.

The CDR3 DNA follows: TGTGCCAGCCGAAAATACCGGGACAGGGACCACGAGCAGTACTTC. Protein sequence: CASRKYRDRDHEQYF. The chain is built from TRBV27 and TRBJ2-7; 9 nucleotides align to TRBD1. From germline, CDR1 is MNHEY and CDR2 SMNVEV (reference sequence). V lost 8 bases, J lost 5 bases, and 13 bases stayed unmatched. The CDR3 covers 15 residues.

This sequence joins TRBV6-6 and TRBJ2-1; 7 positions agree with TRBD2. Germline-derived CDR1 and CDR2 are MNHNY and SVGAGI (reference sequence). This CDR3 spans 15 amino acids. J gave up 6 bases and V 2 bases, and 7 bases lay outside the gene matches. The CDR3 DNA sequence: TGTGCCAGCAGTTACGTCGGGGGGAAAGTCAATGAGCAGTTCTTC. As protein: CASSYVGGKVNEQFF.

The rearrangement joins TRBV5-1 to TRBJ2-7; 11 positions agree with TRBD2. V shed 3 bases, J shed 3 bases, and the junction held 8 bases outside the gene matches. The CDR3 runs 16 residues. Per the germline V gene, CDR1 is SGHRS and CDR2 is YFSETQ. CDR3 region: CASSSASGTSGYEQYF. The CDR3 DNA follows: TGCGCCAGCAGCTCGGCGTCCGGGACTAGCGGCTACGAGCAGTACTTC.

V gene TRBV19 combines with J gene TRBJ1-5; no definite D call. The CDR3 runs 13 residues. Germline V CDR1 and CDR2: LNHDA, SQIVND (reference sequence). V gave up 11 bases and J gave up 2 bases, with 13 bases separating them. CDR3 DNA sequence: TGTGCCGGTGGTCTGGGAGGCAATCAGCCCCAGCATTTT. Translated: CAGGLGGNQPQHF.

The chain couples TRBV6-2 or TRBV6-3 to TRBJ1-2; D perhaps matches TRBD1 (5 bases). CDR1 and CDR2 from the germline V gene are MNHEY and SVGEGT. V was cut by 2 bases and J by 4 bases, with 14 bases left in between. The CDR3 contains 15 residues. CDR3 amino acids: CASSYGGNALYGYTF. The CDR3 coding sequence is TGTGCCAGCAGTTACGGGGGGAACGCCCTCTATGGCTACACCTTC.

The chain combines TRBV6-5 with TRBJ1-2; TRBD1 aligns across 8 bases. Germline CDR1 reads MNHEY; CDR2 reads SVGAGI. The V gene end was trimmed by 0 bases and the J gene end by 5 bases; junction bases not matched to a gene: 8. The length of the CDR3 is 16 residues. For the CDR3, the DNA is TGTGCCAGCAGTTACTCGATAGGGACAGGAGTTTATGGCTACACCTTC. Translated: CASSYSIGTGVYGYTF.

The chain links TRBV7-9 to TRBJ1-2, with 7 bases lining up with TRBD1. Unmatched junction bases numbered 3, after V lost 1 base and J lost 4 bases. The germline gives CDR1 SEHNR, CDR2 FQNEAQ (reference sequence). This CDR3 has 14 amino acids. CDR3 in DNA: TGTGCCAGCAGCTTAGTTACAGGGGTCTATGGCTACACCTTC. Its translation is CASSLVTGVYGYTF. The full variable domain, with the rest looked up from reference TRBV7-9 and TRBJ1-2, is DTGVSQNPRHKITKRGQNVTFRCDPISEHNRLYWYRQTLGQGPEFLTYFQNEAQLEKSRLLSDRFSAERPKGSFSTLEIQRTEQGDSAMYLCASSLVTGVYGYTFGSGTRLTVV.